Below are 17 T cell receptor beta chains sequenced from a single sample in a study of CD8 T cells in ankylosing spondylitis. TCRdb itself ran the 5' RACE reads through MiXCR, one entry per CDR3 protein. The sample has approximately 150,000 distinct CDR3 sequences, approximately 10% seen once; the top ten hold around 16%. Sequenced: blood, either unsorted or a sorted T cell fraction (not recorded which). The receptor set was obtained from a female donor with ankylosing spondylitis or in good health (not recorded which).

This clonotype was picked up a small number of times. The rearrangement joins TRBV6-5 to TRBJ1-2; D is unresolved. V lost 0 bases to trimming and J lost 8 bases, with 10 bases between them. From germline, CDR1 is MNHEY and CDR2 SVGAGI. CDR3 length equals 13 residues. CDR3 nucleotide sequence: TGTGCCAGCAGTTACTCGTCCCATCGCGGCTACACCTTC. Translating gives CASSYSSHRGYTF.

J is TRBJ2-7 and V is TRBV11-2; 9 bases agree with TRBD1. The V segment lost 5 bases and the J segment 2 bases; nucleotides outside the gene matches: 1. Germline CDR1 reads SGHAT; CDR2 reads FQNNGV. There are 13 residues in the CDR3. CDR3 in amino acids: CASSGDRAYEQYF. For the CDR3, the DNA is TGTGCCAGCAGCGGGGACAGGGCCTACGAGCAGTACTTC.

This clonotype was counted many times. It may be a read error: a sequence one base away is much more abundant. The CDR3 DNA sequence: TGTGCCAGCAGTTTCGGGAGCTCCTACGAGCAGTACTTC. Encoded protein: CASSFGSSYEQYF. The rearrangement links TRBV12-3 or TRBV12-4 to TRBJ2-7; maybe TRBD2 (6 bases). V gave up 3 bases and J gave up 0 bases, with 6 bases separating them. This CDR3 is 13 amino acids long.

This clonotype was observed a few times. Compared with germline, one end of the junction differs, possibly owing to a read error. CDR3 region: CANSYGYEQYF. The CDR3 bases are TGTGCCAACAGCTACGGCTACGAGCAGTACTTC. V and J are TRBV7-2 and TRBJ2-7; D gene unclear. This CDR3 contains 11 residues. Germline CDR1 is SGHTA and CDR2 is FQGNSA.

Written as DNA, the CDR3 is TGTGCCAGCAGCCAACCCGAGGGAAACATTCAGTACTTC. Protein: CASSQPEGNIQYF. V gene TRBV7-8 combines with J gene TRBJ2-4, with D perhaps matching TRBD2 (5 bases). Germline V lookup: CDR1 SGHVS, CDR2 FQNEAQ. Between the trimmed V and J ends, which lost 5 bases and 6 bases, there was a span of 11 bases. The CDR3 covers 13 residues. Using reference TRBV7-8 and TRBJ2-4 for the parts outside the CDR3, the full variable domain is GAGVSQSPRYKVAKRGQDVALRCDPISGHVSLFWYQQALGQGPEFLTYFQNEAQLDKSGLPSDRFFAERPEGSVSTLKIQRTQQEDSAVYLCASSQPEGNIQYFGAGTRLSVL.

A few counts support this clonotype. The J gene is TRBJ2-7, the V gene TRBV20-1, with 7 bases matching TRBD2. Germline trimming cut 6 bases from V and 1 base from J; bases unmatched to any gene: 6. Germline assignment: CDR1 DFQATT and CDR2 SNEGSKA (reference sequence). CDR3 length: 13 amino acids. The DNA of the CDR3 is TGCAGTGCCAACAGCGGGGAGTCCTACGAGCAGTACTTC. It encodes CSANSGESYEQYF.

This clonotype was recorded at least ten times. This chain links TRBV12-3 or TRBV12-4 with TRBJ2-3; D is unresolved. V lost 7 bases to trimming and J lost 2 bases, with 10 bases between them. The CDR3 consists of 13 residues. This CDR3 reads CASIDEATDTQYF. As DNA, the CDR3 is TGTGCCAGCATCGATGAAGCCACAGATACGCAGTATTTT.

The chain couples TRBV10-3 to TRBJ1-2; no definite D call. CDR1 is ENHRY and CDR2 is SYGVKD in the germline V gene. Between the trimmed V and J ends, which lost 4 bases and 1 base, there was a span of 13 bases. The CDR3 sequence is 15 residues long. The CDR3 DNA sequence: TGTGCCATCAGTGGGAGAGGAGGGAATAACTATGGCTACACCTTC. Translating gives CAISGRGGNNYGYTF.

The table lists this clonotype with a few counts. The chain joins TRBV15 to TRBJ2-1; 11 bases are a match to TRBD2. Germline V CDR1 and CDR2: LNHNV, YYDKDF (reference sequence). After removal of 4 bases from V and 9 bases from J, the junction contained 11 bases not matched to a gene. The CDR3 is 16 residues long. The CDR3 DNA is TGTGCCACCAGCACTGGGGAACTAGCGGGAGCTTTTGAGCAGTTCTTC. Translating it yields CATSTGELAGAFEQFF.

In this sample, this clonotype turned up many times. This CDR3 reads CASSPGTSGSRETQYF. In DNA, the CDR3 is TGTGCCAGCAGTCCCGGGACTAGCGGGAGTAGAGAGACCCAGTACTTC. This rearrangement joins TRBV12-3 or TRBV12-4 to TRBJ2-5, with 14 bases that match TRBD2. This CDR3 spans 16 amino acids. The V segment lost 5 bases and the J segment 4 bases; nucleotides outside the gene matches: 6.

This clonotype turned up a few times. The chain uses TRBV4-3 and TRBJ2-7, with TRBD1 identical over 7 bases. CDR3 size: 15 residues. Germline CDR1 is LGHNA and CDR2 is YSLEER. Trimming took 4 bases from V and 2 from J; bases not matched to a gene: 8. The DNA of the CDR3 is TGCGCCAGCAGCCTAGAGCCGGGGACAGCCTACGAGCAGTACTTC. Translated, it gives CASSLEPGTAYEQYF.

The V gene is TRBV6-1, the J gene TRBJ1-1, with a weak D call TRBD1 (5 bases). Looked up from germline, CDR1 is MNHNS and CDR2 is SASEGT. Trimming cost V 10 bases and J 0 bases, with 12 bases left between them. This CDR3 region has 13 residues. The CDR3 DNA reads TGTGCCACCGGACACCAGATGAACACTGAAGCTTTCTTT. Translated: CATGHQMNTEAFF.

The rearrangement uses TRBV9 and TRBJ1-2; D possibly corresponds to TRBD1 (6 bases). V was cut by 0 bases and J by 5 bases, with 11 bases left in between. The CDR3 length is 14 residues. CDR1 and CDR2 (germline): SGDLS, YYNGEE. The CDR3 nucleotides are TGTGCCAGCAGCGTAGATAACAGGGCTTATGGCTACACCTTC. Protein product: CASSVDNRAYGYTF.

The table lists this clonotype with many counts. The chain couples TRBV7-9 to TRBJ2-7, with 8 bases fitting TRBD1. This CDR3 has 13 amino acids. The V gene end was trimmed by 6 bases and the J gene end by 5 bases; junction bases not matched to a gene: 6. Germline-derived CDR1 and CDR2 are SEHNR and FQNEAQ (reference sequence). The CDR3 spells CASSSTGVDEQYF. Here the CDR3 DNA reads TGTGCCAGCAGTTCGACAGGGGTCGACGAGCAGTACTTC. The variable domain in full, with the rest retrieved from reference TRBV7-9 and TRBJ2-7, is DTGVSQNPRHKITKRGQNVTFRCDPISEHNRLYWYRQTLGQGPEFLTYFQNEAQLEKSRLLSDRFSAERPKGSFSTLEIQRTEQGDSAMYLCASSSTGVDEQYFGPGTRLTVT.

This clonotype was seen just once. CDR3 sequence: CATAPGGLTEQFF. CDR3 nucleotides: TGTGCCACCGCACCCGGTGGACTCACCGAGCAGTTCTTC. This chain links TRBV7-9 with TRBJ2-1; tentatively, D is TRBD2 (5 bases). The CDR3 totals 13 residues. Per the germline V gene, CDR1 is SEHNR and CDR2 is FQNEAQ (reference sequence). The V gene lost 10 bases and the J gene lost 10 bases, with 20 bases spanning the gap.

This clonotype was counted between two and nine times. The chain joins TRBV9 to TRBJ2-7, with a weak D call TRBD2 (6 bases). CDR1 is SGDLS and CDR2 is YYNGEE in the germline V gene. The CDR3 contains 15 residues. V lost 0 bases and J lost 3, with 13 bases in between. The CDR3 here is CASSVEGGGSYEQYF. Written as DNA, the CDR3 is TGTGCCAGCAGCGTAGAGGGAGGAGGGAGCTACGAGCAGTACTTC.

This clonotype was found a few times. This chain connects TRBV14 to TRBJ2-1; perhaps TRBD2 as D (5 bases). The CDR3 sequence is 15 residues long. Germline CDR1 and CDR2: SGHDN and FVKESK. Trimming cost V 1 base and J 9 bases, with 16 bases left between them. The DNA of the CDR3 is TGTGCCAGCAGCCAAGTACATCTAGCCCTAAGTGAGCAGTTCTTC. It codes for CASSQVHLALSEQFF.